The 17 T cell receptor beta chains below all came from one sample that was sequenced in a study of neurological immune-mediated disorders. TCRdb reanalysed the 5' RACE reads using MiXCR and keeps one entry per CDR3 protein. The sample lists some 95,000 distinct CDR3 sequences, roughly 4% occurring once. Input material: PBMCs. The receptors were gathered from a woman between 18 and 29 years old with multiple sclerosis.

As regards this clonotype: This clone may be a read error of a much larger clone one base away. This chain connects TRBV20-1 to TRBJ2-7, with D possibly being TRBD2 (7 bases). This CDR3 region has 12 residues. The germline gives CDR1 DFQATT, CDR2 SNEGSKA (reference sequence). CDR3 region: CSASPTGGEKYF. The DNA for the CDR3 is TGCAGTGCTAGCCCCACGGGGGGCGAGAAGTACTTC.

In its sample, this clonotype was seen many times. This sequence joins TRBV20-1 and TRBJ1-1; 9 bases fit TRBD1. Looked up from germline, CDR1 is DFQATT and CDR2 is SNEGSKA (reference sequence). This CDR3 comprises 12 residues. J was trimmed by 6 bases and V by 6 bases; bases with no gene match: 5. The CDR3 loop reads CSAITGGPEAFF. The CDR3 DNA is TGCAGTGCGATTACAGGGGGCCCTGAAGCTTTCTTT.

This clonotype showed up many times. This rearrangement joins TRBV7-3 to TRBJ2-1; 8 positions match TRBD2. In germline, CDR1 is SGHTA, CDR2 FQGTGA. The CDR3 covers 16 residues. The J segment lost 6 bases and the V segment lost 1 base, leaving 8 bases of the junction unmatched. CDR3 nucleotides: TGTGCCAGCAGCTTAATCGGGGGGGAAAAGGGCAATGAGCAGTTCTTC. Amino acids: CASSLIGGEKGNEQFF.

This clonotype was seen ten or more times. V and J are TRBV5-6 and TRBJ1-6, with D unclear. V gave up 3 bases and J gave up 6 bases, with 7 bases separating them. This CDR3 has 13 residues. From germline, CDR1 is SGHDT and CDR2 YYEEEE. DNA for the CDR3: TGTGCCAGCAGCTCGTGGGGTAATTCACCCCTCCACTTT. As protein: CASSSWGNSPLHF.

This clonotype was observed many times. This chain uses TRBV29-1 with TRBJ2-7; 9 bases are shared with TRBD2. With V trimmed by 7 bases and J by 3 bases, 10 bases remained unmatched. CDR1 is SQVTM and CDR2 is ANQGSEA in the germline V gene. The CDR3 extends over 14 amino acids. CDR3 in DNA: TGCAGCGCTACACGAGCGGGAGGAAGCTACGAGCAGTACTTC. It yields the protein CSATRAGGSYEQYF.

This rearrangement joins TRBV3-1 to TRBJ1-1, with TRBD1 identical over 10 bases. The CDR3 spans 12 residues. Germline-derived CDR1 and CDR2 are LGHDT and YNNKEL (reference sequence). V was clipped by 3 bases and J by 12 bases; unmatched bases: 4. Here the CDR3 reads CASSHRQGATFF. The CDR3 DNA is TGTGCCAGCAGCCACAGACAGGGGGCAACTTTCTTT.

The table lists this clonotype with many counts. The chain couples TRBV12-3 or TRBV12-4 to TRBJ2-2; D is perhaps TRBD1 (5 bases). CDR3 length equals 13 residues. The V and J ends lost 6 bases and 6 bases respectively, with 11 bases between them. CDR3 sequence reads: CASSQRGPGELFF. The DNA for the CDR3 is TGTGCCAGCAGCCAAAGGGGCCCCGGGGAGCTGTTTTTT.

This clonotype was picked up many times. CDR3 loop: CSARATGGWGQPQHF. DNA for the CDR3: TGCAGTGCTAGAGCTACAGGGGGCTGGGGTCAGCCCCAGCATTTT. The chain employs TRBV20-1 and TRBJ1-5; 9 bases fit TRBD1. The CDR3 loop spans 15 amino acids. J gave up 6 bases and V 1 base, and 7 bases lay outside the gene matches. Germline V lookup: CDR1 DFQATT, CDR2 SNEGSKA (reference sequence).

This clonotype appeared many times. The V gene is TRBV7-3, the J gene TRBJ2-1; D unclear. The CDR3 totals 13 residues. V was cut by 4 bases and J by 5 bases, with 9 bases left in between. Germline lookup yields CDR1 SGHTA and CDR2 FQGTGA. The CDR3 DNA is TGTGCCAGCAGCTCTGACTCTGACAATGAGCAGTTCTTC. This encodes CASSSDSDNEQFF.

This clonotype was seen many times. The chain has TRBV5-1 and TRBJ1-2, with TRBD1 matching over 7 bases. V trimming: 4 bases; J trimming: 8 bases; junction bases outside the gene matches: 8. Germline V CDR1 and CDR2: SGHRS, YFSETQ. The CDR3 length is 13 residues. This chain's CDR3 is CASSGAGTDGYTF. In DNA form, the CDR3 reads TGCGCCAGCAGCGGCGCCGGGACAGACGGCTACACCTTC.

This clonotype was seen at least ten times. The V and J genes are TRBV7-2 and TRBJ1-5; perhaps TRBD1 as D (5 bases). Looked up from germline, CDR1 is SGHTA and CDR2 is FQGNSA. The CDR3 is 15 amino acids. Deletions cut 1 base from V and 6 bases from J, with 13 bases between. CDR3 coding DNA: TGTGCCAGCAGCTTAGTGGGGGTTGTGGGTCAGCCCCAGCATTTT. Amino acid sequence: CASSLVGVVGQPQHF.

This clonotype has at least ten counts. The V call is TRBV5-1, the J call TRBJ2-1, with TRBD2 matching 10 bases. Germline CDR1 reads SGHRS; CDR2 reads YFSETQ. Trimming took 7 bases from V and 9 from J; bases not matched to a gene: 10. This CDR3 comprises 14 residues. The CDR3 region is CASGGLAERGEQFF. The DNA of the CDR3 is TGCGCCAGCGGAGGACTAGCGGAAAGGGGTGAGCAGTTCTTC.

At least ten counts were recorded for this clonotype. The CDR3 sequence is CASSPPTGTYEQYF. The CDR3 nucleotides read TGTGCCAGCTCACCACCCACAGGAACCTACGAGCAGTACTTC. The genes are TRBV18 and TRBJ2-7; D is possibly TRBD1 (5 bases). CDR1 and CDR2 (germline): KGHSH, LQKENI. V was shortened by 0 bases and J by 2 bases, with 8 bases between the two germline ends. The length of the CDR3 is 14 residues.

This clonotype has at least ten counts. The V and J genes are TRBV4-3 and TRBJ1-6; D may be TRBD1 (5 bases). CDR3 length: 17 residues. V lost 3 bases, J lost 0 bases, and 12 bases lay in between. Germline V gives CDR1 LGHNA, CDR2 YSLEER. CDR3 protein: CASSQMQGVSYNSPLHF. The DNA for the CDR3 is TGCGCCAGCAGCCAGATGCAGGGAGTCTCCTATAATTCACCCCTCCACTTT.

This clonotype occurred many times. The rearrangement uses TRBV5-5 and TRBJ1-1; TRBD1 is a possible D gene (6 bases). Germline assignment: CDR1 SGHKS and CDR2 YYEKEE (reference sequence). The CDR3 is 15 amino acids. The ends were cut back, 4 bases at V and 1 base at J, with 14 bases in the middle. CDR3 DNA sequence: TGTGCCAGCAGCACGAACAGGGACTGGAACACTGAAGCTTTCTTT. This sequence encodes CASSTNRDWNTEAFF.

In regard to this clonotype: This may arise from a read error, as a much more abundant clone is one base away. This chain connects TRBV12-3 or TRBV12-4 to TRBJ2-2; D ambiguous. There are 12 residues in the CDR3. Trimming cost V 3 bases and J 7 bases, with 6 bases left between them. The CDR3 loop reads CASSFIVGELFF. The CDR3 coding sequence is TGTGCCAGCAGTTTTATAGTCGGGGAGCTGTTTTTT.

This clonotype was counted ten times or more. V gene TRBV12-3 or TRBV12-4 combines with J gene TRBJ1-5, with D possibly being TRBD1 (6 bases). The length of the CDR3 is 14 residues. Between the trimmed V and J ends, which lost 6 bases and 1 base, there was a span of 10 bases. CDR3 DNA sequence: TGTGCCAGCAGGGACAGTTACAGCAATCAGCCCCAGCATTTT. It is translated as CASRDSYSNQPQHF.